This T cell receptor beta chain came from a study of blood T cells in healthy people across ages. Samples had at least 6.5 million PBMCs isolated from them. Using a J-beta primer mix together with a sample-barcoded 5' primer, a second PCR was run for roughly 7 to 12 cycles. In TCRdb, the 5' RACE reads were re-called with MiXCR into one record per CDR3 protein. This sample has about 780,000 distinct CDR3 sequences, with roughly 25% found just once. CDR1 is SGHAT, CDR2 FQDESV, per germline (reference sequence). V was clipped by 5 bases and J by 6 bases, with 19 bases between them. The CDR3 has 16 residues. This sample also belongs to another study, concerning T cells of mothers and their children. That publication notes: Samples were obtained from three healthy Caucasian mothers and their six children. Primer M1S, used in the second PCR, introduced sample barcodes and 2-4 random nucleotides. With unrelated pairs as the comparison, related mother-child pairs had a slightly higher overlap that was not significant.

The TCR was taken from a boy aged 10-17 years in good health. Material: blood. The chain employs TRBV11-1 and TRBJ2-2, with D possibly TRBD2 on 5 matching bases. In DNA form, the CDR3 reads TGTGCCAGCAGCGATTTCAGGCTAGCTCAACCCGGGGAGCTGTTTTTT. Amino acid sequence: CASSDFRLAQPGELFF.